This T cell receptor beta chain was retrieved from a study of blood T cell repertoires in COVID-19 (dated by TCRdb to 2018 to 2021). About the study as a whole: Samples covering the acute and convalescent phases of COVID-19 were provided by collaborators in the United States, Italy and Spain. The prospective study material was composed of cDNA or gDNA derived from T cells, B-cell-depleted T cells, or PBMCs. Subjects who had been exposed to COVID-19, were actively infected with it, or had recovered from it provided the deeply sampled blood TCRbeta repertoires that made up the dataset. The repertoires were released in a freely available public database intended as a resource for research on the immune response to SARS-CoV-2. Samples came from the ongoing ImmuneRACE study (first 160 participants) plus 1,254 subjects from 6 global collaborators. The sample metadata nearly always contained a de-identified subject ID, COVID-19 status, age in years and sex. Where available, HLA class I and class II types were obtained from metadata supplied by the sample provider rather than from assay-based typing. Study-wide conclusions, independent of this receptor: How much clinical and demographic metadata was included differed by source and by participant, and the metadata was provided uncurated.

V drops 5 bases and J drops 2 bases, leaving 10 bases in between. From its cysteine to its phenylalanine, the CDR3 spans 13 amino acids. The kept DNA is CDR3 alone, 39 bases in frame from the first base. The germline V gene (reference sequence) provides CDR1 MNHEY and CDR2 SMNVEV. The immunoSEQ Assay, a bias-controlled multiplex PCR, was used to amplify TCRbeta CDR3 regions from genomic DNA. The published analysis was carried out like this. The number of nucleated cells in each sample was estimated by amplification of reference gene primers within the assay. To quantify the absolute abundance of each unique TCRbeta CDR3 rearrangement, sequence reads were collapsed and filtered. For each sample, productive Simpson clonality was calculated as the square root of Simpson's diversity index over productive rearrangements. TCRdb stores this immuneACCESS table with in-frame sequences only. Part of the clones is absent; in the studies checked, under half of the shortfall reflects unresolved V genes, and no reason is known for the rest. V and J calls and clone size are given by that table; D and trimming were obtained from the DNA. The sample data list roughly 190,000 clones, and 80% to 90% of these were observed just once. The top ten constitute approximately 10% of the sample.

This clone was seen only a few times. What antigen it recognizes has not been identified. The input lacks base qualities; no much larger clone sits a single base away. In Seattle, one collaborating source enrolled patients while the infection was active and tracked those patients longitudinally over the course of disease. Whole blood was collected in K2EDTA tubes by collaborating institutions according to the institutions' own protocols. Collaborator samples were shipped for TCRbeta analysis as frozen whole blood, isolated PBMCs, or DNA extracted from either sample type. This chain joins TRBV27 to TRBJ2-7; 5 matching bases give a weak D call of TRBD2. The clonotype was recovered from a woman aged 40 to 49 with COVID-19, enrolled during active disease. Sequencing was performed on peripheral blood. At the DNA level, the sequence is TGTGCCAGCAGTGACTATCCCACCTACGAGCAGTACTTC. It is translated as CASSDYPTYEQYF.